One and the same sample provided the 8 T cell receptor beta chains below, sequenced in a study of blood T cell repertoires in COVID-19. Using immunoSEQ multiplex PCR, the repertoire was profiled, and TCRdb retains in-frame clones only, with some absent. The table has approximately 110,000 clones, around 88% seen once. Sequencing was carried out using peripheral blood. The receptors were gathered from a woman between 50 and 59 years old with active or convalescent COVID-19.

V is TRBV5-3 and J is TRBJ2-7; 7 positions match TRBD2. TRBV5-3 is an open reading frame, and its role is uncertain. The CDR3 consists of 16 residues. V shed 4 bases, J shed 2 bases, and the junction held 12 bases outside the gene matches. The CDR3 reads CARSGGDGRSPYEQYF. The DNA of the CDR3 is TGTGCCAGAAGCGGGGGGGACGGAAGGAGTCCCTACGAGCAGTACTTC.

This clone showed up just once. Sequence at one end of the junction differs from germline and may be a read error. This specimen includes other DNA sequences encoding the same CDR3. This chain links TRBV12-5 with TRBJ2-3, with D perhaps matching TRBD1 (5 bases). Germline V gives CDR1 LGHNT, CDR2 FRNRAP. The CDR3 runs 14 residues. CDR3 loop: CASGLGPDTDTQYF. Here the CDR3 DNA reads TGTGCCAGTGGTTTGGGGCCAGATACAGATACGCAGTATTTT.

The chain couples TRBV6-5 to TRBJ2-5; 11 bases fit TRBD2. The V gene end was trimmed by 5 bases and the J gene end by 7 bases; junction bases not matched to a gene: 9. The germline CDR1 and CDR2 sequences are MNHEY and SVGAGI. This CDR3 is built from 15 residues. CDR3: CASSKRLAGRVTQYF. Here the CDR3 DNA reads TGTGCCAGCAGTAAGCGACTAGCGGGACGCGTGACCCAGTACTTC.

The chain is built from TRBV3-1 (or the pseudogene TRBV3-2) and TRBJ2-5, with a weak D call TRBD2 (5 bases). Germline V gene lookup returns CDR1 LGHDT and CDR2 YNNKEL (reference sequence). This CDR3 comprises 15 residues. The germline V and J ends were trimmed by 4 bases and 5 bases, with 17 bases remaining between them. CDR3 sequence reads: CASSPRERQVETQYF. DNA of the CDR3: TGTGCCAGCAGCCCGCGCGAGCGGCAAGTGGAGACCCAGTACTTC.

The gene calls are TRBV6-5 and TRBJ1-1; D remains ambiguous. Germline values: CDR1 MNHEY, CDR2 SVGAGI. The CDR3 loop spans 16 amino acids. Trimming stripped 0 bases from V and 0 bases from J, with 11 bases between. The CDR3 nucleotides are TGTGCCAGCAGTTACTCGTCCGGAGCTATGAACACTGAAGCTTTCTTT. Protein sequence: CASSYSSGAMNTEAFF.

The chain joins TRBV30 to TRBJ2-3; D call uncertain. In germline, CDR1 is GTSNPN, CDR2 SVGIG (reference sequence). V was pared by 3 bases and J by 2 bases, with 9 bases between. CDR3 length: 13 residues. CDR3 sequence reads: CAWRMTFTDTQYF. The DNA for the CDR3 is TGTGCCTGGAGAATGACTTTCACAGATACGCAGTATTTT.

This chain links TRBV23-1 with TRBJ2-7; 7 bases match TRBD1. TRBV23-1 is noted as an ORF with a role that remains uncertain. Trimming removed 2 bases from V and 4 bases from J; junction bases left unmatched: 5. The CDR3 has 14 residues. CDR3 region: CASSQTGVGYEQYF. The CDR3 DNA follows: TGCGCCAGCAGTCAAACAGGGGTGGGTTACGAGCAGTACTTC.

In its sample, this clone was seen once. The J gene is TRBJ2-6, the V gene TRBV2; weak D call: TRBD1 (6 bases). This CDR3 region has 14 residues. CDR1 is SNHLY and CDR2 is FYNNEI in the germline V gene. Trimming removed 7 bases from V and 4 bases from J, with 11 bases in between. The CDR3 loop is CASKTGLGANVLTF. The CDR3, as DNA: TGTGCCAGCAAAACAGGGCTAGGGGCCAACGTCCTGACTTTC.